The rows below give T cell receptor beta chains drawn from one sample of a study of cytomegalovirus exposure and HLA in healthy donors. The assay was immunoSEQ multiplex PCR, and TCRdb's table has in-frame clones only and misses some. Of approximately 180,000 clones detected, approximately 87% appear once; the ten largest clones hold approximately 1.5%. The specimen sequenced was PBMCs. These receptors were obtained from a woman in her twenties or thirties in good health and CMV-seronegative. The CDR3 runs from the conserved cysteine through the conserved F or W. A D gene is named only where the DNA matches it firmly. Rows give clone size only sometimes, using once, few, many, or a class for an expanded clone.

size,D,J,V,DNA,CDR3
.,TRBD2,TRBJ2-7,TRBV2,TGTGCCAGCAGTTCCCGGGGAGGGCGGGCATACGAGCAGTACTTC,CASSSRGGRAYEQYF
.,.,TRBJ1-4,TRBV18,TGTGCCAGCTCACCCCAGGGAAGGGCAACTAATGAAAAACTGTTTTTT,CASSPQGRATNEKLFF
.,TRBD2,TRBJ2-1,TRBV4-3,TGCGCCAGCAGCCAACGCATTACTAGCGGGGCTAACAATGAGCAGTTCTTC,CASSQRITSGANNEQFF
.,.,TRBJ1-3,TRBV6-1,TGTGCCAGTCAGGGGCACTCTGGAAACACCATATATTTT,CASQGHSGNTIYF
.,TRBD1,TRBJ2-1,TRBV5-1,TGCGCCAGCAGCTTCGGACAGGGTGGAAATGAGCAGTTCTTC,CASSFGQGGNEQFF
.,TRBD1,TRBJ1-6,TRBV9,TGTGCCAGCAGCGTCCGGGACAGAGGGGGTAGCTCACCCCTCCACTTT,CASSVRDRGGSSPLHF
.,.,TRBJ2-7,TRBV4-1,TGCGCCAGCAGCCAATCGGGGGGCCCCAACTACGAGCAGTACTTC,CASSQSGGPNYEQYF
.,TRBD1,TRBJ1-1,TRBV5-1,TGCGCCAGCAGCTGGGACAGGGCCACTGAAGCTTTCTTT,CASSWDRATEAFF
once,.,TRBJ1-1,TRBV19,TGTGCCAGTAGTAACTGGGCCACTGAAGCTTTCTTT,CASSNWATEAFF
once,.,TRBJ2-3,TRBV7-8,TGTGCCAGCAGCTCCATTGATACGCAGTATTTT,CASSSIDTQYF
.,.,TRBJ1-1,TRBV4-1,TGCGCCAGCAGCCGTGGCGGGGGGGAGGGTCTGGACACTGAAGCTTTCTTT,CASSRGGGEGLDTEAFF
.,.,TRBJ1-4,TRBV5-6,TGTGCCAGCAGCTTGGGGGCCGCAACTAATGAAAAACTGTTTTTT,CASSLGAATNEKLFF
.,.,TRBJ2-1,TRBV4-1,TGCGCCAGCAGCCAATCTCTAGCGTACAATGAGCAGTTCTTC,CASSQSLAYNEQFF
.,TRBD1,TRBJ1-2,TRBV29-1,TGCAGCGTTGTGGACAGGGGGTACAGTTTCGATGGCTACACCTTC,CSVVDRGYSFDGYTF
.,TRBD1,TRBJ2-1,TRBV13,TGTGCCAGCAGCCCGTGGACAGGGCATGAGCAGTTCTTC,CASSPWTGHEQFF
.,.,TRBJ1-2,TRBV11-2,TGTGCCAGCAGCTTAGACCTCAGGGCGCATGGCTACACCTTC,CASSLDLRAHGYTF
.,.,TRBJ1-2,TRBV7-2,TGTGCCAGCAGCTTAACCTCAGCGCAGGGCTATGGCTACACCTTC,CASSLTSAQGYGYTF
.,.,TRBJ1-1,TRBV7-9,TGTGCCAGCAGCTTAGGGTACAGCAACACTGAAGCTTTCTTT,CASSLGYSNTEAFF
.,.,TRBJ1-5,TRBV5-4,TGTGCCAGCAGCTTGTTTTCAGGACCCCAGCATTTT,CASSLFSGPQHF
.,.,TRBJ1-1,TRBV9,TGTGCCAGCAGCCCCGGAACCGGGGGTTTGAACACTGAAGCTTTCTTT,CASSPGTGGLNTEAFF
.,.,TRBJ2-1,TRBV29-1,TGCAGCGTTGAATCTCGGGCCTACAATGAGCAGTTCTTC,CSVESRAYNEQFF
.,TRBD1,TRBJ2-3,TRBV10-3,TGTGCCATCAGCGATATGACAGGGGAAGGACACACAGATACGCAGTATTTT,CAISDMTGEGHTDTQYF
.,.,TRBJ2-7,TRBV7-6,TGTGCCAGCAGGCTCCAGGGCGAGCAGTACTTC,CASRLQGEQYF
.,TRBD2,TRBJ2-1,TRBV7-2,TGTGCCAGCAGCTTAGACGGGGGAGGGTACAATGAGCAGTTCTTC,CASSLDGGGYNEQFF
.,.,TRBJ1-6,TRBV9,TGTGCCAGCAGCGTAGAGGCAGCGCGTAGTTCACCCCTCCACTTT,CASSVEAARSSPLHF
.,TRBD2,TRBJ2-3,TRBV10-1,TGCGCCAAGAAAGCGGGGGCTGATAGCACAGATACGCAGTATTTT,CAKKAGADSTDTQYF
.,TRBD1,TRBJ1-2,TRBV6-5,TGTGCCAGCAGTTACTCGGGACAGAACTATGGCTACACCTTC,CASSYSGQNYGYTF
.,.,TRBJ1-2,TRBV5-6,TGTGCCAGCCTCCGGACCGGGACAACTAACTATGGCTACACCTTC,CASLRTGTTNYGYTF
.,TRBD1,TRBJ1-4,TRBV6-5,TGTGCCAGCAGCCCGGACAGGGCGGACGAAAAACTGTTTTTT,CASSPDRADEKLFF
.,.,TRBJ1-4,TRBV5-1,TGCGCCAGCAGCCCCCAGCAGGCCTTAAATGAAAAACTGTTTTTT,CASSPQQALNEKLFF
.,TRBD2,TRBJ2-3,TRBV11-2,TGTGCCAGCAGCGCCCTCGGCGGGGGTTGGTCAGATACGCAGTATTTT,CASSALGGGWSDTQYF
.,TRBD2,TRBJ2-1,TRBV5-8,TGTGCCAGCAGCTCCCGTAGCGGGGCATACAATGAGCAGTTCTTC,CASSSRSGAYNEQFF
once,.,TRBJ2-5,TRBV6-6,TGTGCCAGCAGTTATCAGTCGCGGGGGCCCCAAGAGACCCAGTACTTC,CASSYQSRGPQETQYF
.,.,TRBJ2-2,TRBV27,TGTGCCAGCAGTTTAAACAGGGTCACCGGGGAGCTGTTTTTT,CASSLNRVTGELFF
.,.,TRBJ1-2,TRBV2,TGTGCCAGCGCCCTCGGGGGACTCTATGGCTACACCTTC,CASALGGLYGYTF
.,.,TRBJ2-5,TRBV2,TGTGCCAGCAGTTTCAGGACTCAAGAGACCCAGTACTTC,CASSFRTQETQYF
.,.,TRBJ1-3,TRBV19,TGTGCCAGTAGTATGGGGCAGGGGTTCGGAAACACCATATATTTT,CASSMGQGFGNTIYF
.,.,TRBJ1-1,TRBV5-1,TGCGCCAGCAGCTTGAGTCAGGGAACTGAAGCTTTCTTT,CASSLSQGTEAFF
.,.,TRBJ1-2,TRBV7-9,TGTGCCAGCAGCTTGGGGCTTGGCTACACCTTC,CASSLGLGYTF
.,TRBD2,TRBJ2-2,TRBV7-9,TGTGCCAGCAGCAGTCCGGGGGGGAAGTCCACCGGGGAGCTGTTTTTT,CASSSPGGKSTGELFF
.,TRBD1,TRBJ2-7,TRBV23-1,TGCGCCAGCAGTTTGGGGACAGGGTCGGTCGAGCAGTACTTC,CASSLGTGSVEQYF
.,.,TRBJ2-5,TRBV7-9,TGTGCCAGCAGCCCCCCGGGTCCCCAAGAGACCCAGTACTTC,CASSPPGPQETQYF
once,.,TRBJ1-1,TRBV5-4,TGTGCCAGCAGCGGGCGGGAGAAGGGCGTGGACACTGAAGCTTTCTTT,CASSGREKGVDTEAFF
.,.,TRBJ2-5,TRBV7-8,TGTGCCAGCAGCTCCCCGCGGGTGCTCCAAGAGACCCAGTACTTC,CASSSPRVLQETQYF
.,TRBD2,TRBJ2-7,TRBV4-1,TGCGCCAGCAGCCCCCAACCGCCTAGCGGGGACTACGAGCAGTACTTC,CASSPQPPSGDYEQYF
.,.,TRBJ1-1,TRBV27,TGTGCCAGCAGTTTCGGGAGCCGGTTAAACACTGAAGCTTTCTTT,CASSFGSRLNTEAFF
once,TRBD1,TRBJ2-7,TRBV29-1,TGCAGCGTTGACAGGTGGGGCCAGGGGGAGTACGAGCAGTACTTC,CSVDRWGQGEYEQYF